This T cell receptor beta chain was found in a study of blood T cell repertoires in COVID-19. On the study more broadly: The cDNA or gDNA used as material had been derived from T cells, B-cell-depleted T cells, or PBMCs.

Sequenced by immunoSEQ multiplex PCR; TCRdb stores in-frame clones only, minus some. This table has more than 300,000 clones, 90% to 95% appearing once. This clone has a single count. V lost 2 bases to trimming and J lost 7 bases, with 15 bases between them. The CDR3 is 14 amino acids. Per the germline V gene, CDR1 is MNHNS and CDR2 is SASEGT. The rearrangement links TRBV6-1 to TRBJ2-7, with D possibly being TRBD2 (5 bases). The TCR sequence derives from a woman in her 30s who had been exposed to COVID-19. The specimen sequenced was PBMCs or T cells enriched from blood (not recorded which). CDR3 sequence: CASSELGSTGEQYF. CDR3 bases: TGTGCCAGCAGTGAACTTGGCAGTACGGGAGAGCAGTACTTC.